A single T cell receptor (beta chain) is shown here with its context. Its cognate antigen is unknown. Trimming pared 3 bases from V and 3 bases from J, leaving 16 bases between. CDR1 is SGHNT, CDR2 YYREEE, per germline (reference sequence). The CDR3 is made up of 15 amino acids. This sample is drawn from a study of cytomegalovirus exposure and HLA in healthy donors. Study details: Out of approximately 170 million T cells, an earlier analysis found roughly 110 million unique TCR beta sequences in total. Across more than 350 genotyped donors, just over 80% landed in the Caucasian-associated ancestry cluster.

The PCR contained 60 Vbeta and 13 Jbeta primers. Data came from immunoSEQ multiplex PCR; TCRdb stores just in-frame clones and leaves some out. Among 150,000 to 200,000 clones, around 78% were seen once, and the ten largest hold 1.5% to 2%. Study findings and constraints: A later analysis linked a missense variant in DCLRE1C to the trimming of TCR beta V and J genes. It was assumed in the presence/absence analyses that sequencing depth was roughly uniform across donors.

Sequenced material: PBMCs. This TCR came from a young man in good health and CMV-seronegative. This chain uses TRBV5-4 with TRBJ2-7; no clear D. CDR3 protein: CASSSPADASYEQYF. Here the CDR3 DNA reads TGTGCCAGCAGCTCCCCGGCCGACGCTAGCTACGAGCAGTACTTC.